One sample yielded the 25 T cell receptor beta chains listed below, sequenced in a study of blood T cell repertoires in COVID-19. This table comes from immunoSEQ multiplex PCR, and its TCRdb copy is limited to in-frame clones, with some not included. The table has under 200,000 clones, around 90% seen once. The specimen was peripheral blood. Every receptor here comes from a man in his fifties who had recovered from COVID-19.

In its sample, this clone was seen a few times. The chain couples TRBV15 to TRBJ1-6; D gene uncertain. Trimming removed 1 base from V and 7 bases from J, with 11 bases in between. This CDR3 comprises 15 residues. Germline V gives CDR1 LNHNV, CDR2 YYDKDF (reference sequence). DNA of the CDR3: TGTGCCACCAGCAGAGTGGCGGATAGAAATTCACCCCTCCACTTT. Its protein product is CATSRVADRNSPLHF.

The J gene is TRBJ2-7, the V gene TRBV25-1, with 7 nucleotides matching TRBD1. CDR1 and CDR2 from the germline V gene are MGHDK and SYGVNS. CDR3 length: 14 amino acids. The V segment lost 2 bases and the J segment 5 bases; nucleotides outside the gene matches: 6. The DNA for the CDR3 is TGTGCCAGCAGTGAAGTCAAGGGGGCCGACGAGCAGTACTTC. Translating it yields CASSEVKGADEQYF.

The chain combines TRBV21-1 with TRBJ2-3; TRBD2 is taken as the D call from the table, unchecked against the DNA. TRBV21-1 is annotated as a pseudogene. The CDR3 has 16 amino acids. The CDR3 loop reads CASSKVRGTSTDTQYF. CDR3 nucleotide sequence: TGTGCCAGCAGCAAAGTACGCGGAACTAGCACAGATACGCAGTATTTT.

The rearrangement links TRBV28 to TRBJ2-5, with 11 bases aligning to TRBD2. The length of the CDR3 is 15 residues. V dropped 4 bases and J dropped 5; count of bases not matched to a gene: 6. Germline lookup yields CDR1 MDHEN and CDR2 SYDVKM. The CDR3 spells CASSSRLAGMETQYF. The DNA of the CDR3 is TGTGCCAGCAGTTCCCGACTAGCGGGGATGGAGACCCAGTACTTC.

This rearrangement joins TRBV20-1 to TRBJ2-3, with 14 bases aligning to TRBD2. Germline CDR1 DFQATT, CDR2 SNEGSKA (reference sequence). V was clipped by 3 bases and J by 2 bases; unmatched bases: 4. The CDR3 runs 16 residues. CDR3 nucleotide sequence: TGCAGTGCTAGTAGACTAGCGGGGGGGCACACAGATACGCAGTATTTT. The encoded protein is CSASRLAGGHTDTQYF.

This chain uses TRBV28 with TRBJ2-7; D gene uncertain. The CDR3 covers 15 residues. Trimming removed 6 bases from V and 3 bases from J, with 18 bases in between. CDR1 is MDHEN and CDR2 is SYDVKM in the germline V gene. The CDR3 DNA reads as TGTGCCAGCAGCCAATCTCCGCCAGGTGGCTACGAGCAGTACTTC. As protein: CASSQSPPGGYEQYF.

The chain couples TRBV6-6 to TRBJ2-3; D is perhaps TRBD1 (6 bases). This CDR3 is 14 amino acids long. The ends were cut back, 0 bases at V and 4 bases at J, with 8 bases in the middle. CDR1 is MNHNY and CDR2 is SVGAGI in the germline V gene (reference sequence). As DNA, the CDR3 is TGTGCCAGCAGTTACTCTGGGGGCGCAGATACGCAGTATTTT. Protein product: CASSYSGGADTQYF.

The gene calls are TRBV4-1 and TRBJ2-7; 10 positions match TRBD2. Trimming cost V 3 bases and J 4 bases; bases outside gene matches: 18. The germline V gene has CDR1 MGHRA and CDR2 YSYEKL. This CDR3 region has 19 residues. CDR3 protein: CASSHPSGLAAAGGYEQYF. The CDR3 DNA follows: TGCGCCAGCAGCCACCCCTCCGGACTAGCGGCCGCGGGAGGATACGAGCAGTACTTC.

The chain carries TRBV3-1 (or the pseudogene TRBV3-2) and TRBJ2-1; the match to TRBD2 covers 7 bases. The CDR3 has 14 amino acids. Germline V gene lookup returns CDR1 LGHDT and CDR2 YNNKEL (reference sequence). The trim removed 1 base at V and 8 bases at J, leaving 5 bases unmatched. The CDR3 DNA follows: TGTGCCAGCAGCCAAGGTACTAGCGCGTATGAGCAGTTCTTC. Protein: CASSQGTSAYEQFF.

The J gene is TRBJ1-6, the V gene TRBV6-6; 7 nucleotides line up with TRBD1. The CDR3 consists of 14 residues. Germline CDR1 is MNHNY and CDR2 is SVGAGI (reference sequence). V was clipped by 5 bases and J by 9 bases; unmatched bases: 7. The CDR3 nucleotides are TGTGCCAGCAGTCTCGGGCAGGGGGGTTCACCCCTCCACTTT. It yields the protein CASSLGQGGSPLHF.

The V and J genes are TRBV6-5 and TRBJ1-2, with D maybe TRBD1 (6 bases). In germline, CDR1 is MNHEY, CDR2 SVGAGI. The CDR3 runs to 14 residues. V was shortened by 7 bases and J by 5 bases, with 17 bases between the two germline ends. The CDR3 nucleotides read TGTGCCAGCACCGAACAGGGACGGTCATATGGCTACACCTTC. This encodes CASTEQGRSYGYTF.

The CDR3 coding sequence is TGTGCCAGCAGGGTTGGACAGGGGGCGCGTATTGGAGATGAGCAGTTCTTC. Protein product: CASRVGQGARIGDEQFF. This chain links TRBV2 with TRBJ2-1, with 11 bases aligning to TRBD1. The V gene end was trimmed by 6 bases and the J gene end by 8 bases; junction bases not matched to a gene: 15. Germline loops: CDR1 SNHLY, CDR2 FYNNEI. This CDR3 has 17 amino acids.

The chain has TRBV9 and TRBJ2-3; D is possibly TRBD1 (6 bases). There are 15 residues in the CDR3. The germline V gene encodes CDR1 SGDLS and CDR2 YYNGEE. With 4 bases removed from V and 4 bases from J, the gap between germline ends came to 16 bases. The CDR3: CASSFTGNEADTQYF. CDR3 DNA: TGTGCCAGCAGCTTCACAGGGAACGAGGCAGATACGCAGTATTTT. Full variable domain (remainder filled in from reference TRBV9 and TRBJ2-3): DSGVTQTPKHLITATGQRVTLRCSPRSGDLSVYWYQQSLDQGLQFLIQYYNGEERAKGNILERFSAQQFPDLHSELNLSSLELGDSALYFCASSFTGNEADTQYFGPGTRLTVL.

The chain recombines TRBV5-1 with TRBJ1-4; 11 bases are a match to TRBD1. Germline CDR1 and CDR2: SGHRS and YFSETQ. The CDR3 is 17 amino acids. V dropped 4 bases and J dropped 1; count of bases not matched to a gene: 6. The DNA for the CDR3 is TGCGCCAGCAGCGTAGGGACAGGGGGAAGAACTAATGAAAAACTGTTTTTT. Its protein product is CASSVGTGGRTNEKLFF. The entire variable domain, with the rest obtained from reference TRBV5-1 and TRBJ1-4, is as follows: KAGVTQTPRYLIKTRGQQVTLSCSPISGHRSVSWYQQTPGQGLQFLFEYFSETQRNKGNFPGRFSGRQFSNSRSEMNVSTLELGDSALYLCASSVGTGGRTNEKLFFGSGTQLSVL.

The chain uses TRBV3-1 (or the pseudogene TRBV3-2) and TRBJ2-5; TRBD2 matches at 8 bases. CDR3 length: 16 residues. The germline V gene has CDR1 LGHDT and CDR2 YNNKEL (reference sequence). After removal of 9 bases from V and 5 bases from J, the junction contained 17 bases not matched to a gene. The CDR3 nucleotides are TGTGCCAGACTAGCGGTCGAAGGAGGCATTTTGGAGACCCAGTACTTC. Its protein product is CARLAVEGGILETQYF.

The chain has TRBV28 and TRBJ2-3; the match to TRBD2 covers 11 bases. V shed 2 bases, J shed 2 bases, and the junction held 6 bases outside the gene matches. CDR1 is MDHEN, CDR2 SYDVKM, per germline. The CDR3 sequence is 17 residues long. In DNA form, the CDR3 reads TGTGCCAGCAGTTTAGAACTAGCGGGGGTTGCCACAGATACGCAGTATTTT. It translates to CASSLELAGVATDTQYF. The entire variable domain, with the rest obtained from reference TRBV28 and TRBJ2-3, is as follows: DVKVTQSSRYLVKRTGEKVFLECVQDMDHENMFWYRQDPGLGLRLIYFSYDVKMKEKGDIPEGYSVSREKKERFSLILESASTNQTSMYLCASSLELAGVATDTQYFGPGTRLTVL.

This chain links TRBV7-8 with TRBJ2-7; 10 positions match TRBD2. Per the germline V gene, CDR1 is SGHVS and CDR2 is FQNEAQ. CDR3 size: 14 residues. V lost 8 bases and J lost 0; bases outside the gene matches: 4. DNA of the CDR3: TGTGCCAGCCGAGCGGGAGGGTCCTCCTACGAGCAGTACTTC. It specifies CASRAGGSSYEQYF.

The CDR3 loop is CASSSSGRATDTQYF. The CDR3 DNA reads as TGTGCCAGCAGTAGTAGCGGGAGAGCCACAGATACGCAGTATTTT. The chain recombines TRBV6-4 with TRBJ2-3, with TRBD2 matching over 9 bases. The CDR3 has 15 amino acids. Germline CDR1 is MRHNA and CDR2 is SNTAGT. J gave up 2 bases and V 5 bases, and 5 bases lay outside the gene matches.

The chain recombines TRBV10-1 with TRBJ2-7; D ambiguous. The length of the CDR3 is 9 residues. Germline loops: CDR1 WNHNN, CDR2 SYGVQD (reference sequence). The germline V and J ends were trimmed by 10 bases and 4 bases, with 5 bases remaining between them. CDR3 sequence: CATPYEQYF. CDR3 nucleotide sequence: TGCGCCACCCCGTACGAGCAGTACTTC.

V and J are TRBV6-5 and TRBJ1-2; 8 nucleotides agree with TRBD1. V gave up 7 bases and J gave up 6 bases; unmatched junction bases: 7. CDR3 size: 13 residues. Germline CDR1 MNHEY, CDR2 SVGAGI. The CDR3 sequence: CASTPLTGDGYTF. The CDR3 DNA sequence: TGTGCCAGCACCCCCCTGACAGGGGATGGCTACACCTTC.

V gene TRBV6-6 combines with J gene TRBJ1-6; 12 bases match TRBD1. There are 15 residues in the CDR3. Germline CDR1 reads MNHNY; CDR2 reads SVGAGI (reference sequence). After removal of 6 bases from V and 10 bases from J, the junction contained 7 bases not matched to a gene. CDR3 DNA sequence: TGTGCCAGCAGGAGGGACAGGGGGCTAGAGTCACCCCTCCACTTT. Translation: CASRRDRGLESPLHF.

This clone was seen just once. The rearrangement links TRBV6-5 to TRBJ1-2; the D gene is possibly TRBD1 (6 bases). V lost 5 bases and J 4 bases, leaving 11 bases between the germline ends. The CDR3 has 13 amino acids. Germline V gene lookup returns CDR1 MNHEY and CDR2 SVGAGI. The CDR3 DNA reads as TGTGCCAGCAGTCCACGGGACACCTATGGCTACACCTTC. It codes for CASSPRDTYGYTF.

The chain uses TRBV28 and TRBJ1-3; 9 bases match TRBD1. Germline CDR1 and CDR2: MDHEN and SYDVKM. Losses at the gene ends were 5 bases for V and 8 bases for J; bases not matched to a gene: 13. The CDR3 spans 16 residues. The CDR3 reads CASSPRLGQGRYTIYF. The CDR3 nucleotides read TGTGCCAGCAGTCCCCGCCTGGGACAGGGAAGATACACCATATATTTT.

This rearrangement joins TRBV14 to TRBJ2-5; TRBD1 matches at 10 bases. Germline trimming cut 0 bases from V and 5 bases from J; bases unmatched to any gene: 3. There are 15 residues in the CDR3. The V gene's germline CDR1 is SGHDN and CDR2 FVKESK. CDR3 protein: CASSQEDRGWETQYF. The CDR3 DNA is TGTGCCAGCAGCCAAGAGGACAGGGGGTGGGAGACCCAGTACTTC. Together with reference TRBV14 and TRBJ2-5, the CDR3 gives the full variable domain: EAGVTQFPSHSVIEKGQTVTLRCDPISGHDNLYWYRRVMGKEIKFLLHFVKESKQDESGMPNNRFLAERTGGTYSTLKVQPAELEDSGVYFCASSQEDRGWETQYFGPGTRLLVL.

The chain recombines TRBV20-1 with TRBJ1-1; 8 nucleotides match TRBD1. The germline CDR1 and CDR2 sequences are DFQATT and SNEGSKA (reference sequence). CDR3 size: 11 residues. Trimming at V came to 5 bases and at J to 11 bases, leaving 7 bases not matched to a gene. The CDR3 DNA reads TGCAGTGCTGGAGGGGACAGGACGGCTTTCTTT. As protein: CSAGGDRTAFF.